This TCR beta chain comes out of a study of blood T cell repertoires in COVID-19 (dated by TCRdb to 2018 to 2021). In the study overall: Collaborator samples came from the United States, Italy and Spain and covered acute and convalescent phases of COVID-19. The repertoires were released in a freely available public database meant as a resource for research on the immune response to SARS-CoV-2. Where available, HLA class I and class II types were obtained from metadata supplied by the sample provider rather than from assay-based typing. Samples were obtained from the ongoing ImmuneRACE study (first 160 participants) and from 1,254 subjects provided by 6 global collaborators. The prospective study material was composed of cDNA or gDNA derived from T cells, B-cell-depleted T cells, or PBMCs. Subjects who had been exposed to COVID-19, were actively infected with it, or had recovered from it provided the deeply sampled blood TCRbeta repertoires that made up the dataset. A de-identified subject ID, COVID-19 status, age in years and sex were almost always included in the sample metadata. Broader findings and caveats from the paper: How much clinical and demographic metadata was included differed by source and by participant, and the metadata was provided uncurated.

The immunoSEQ Assay, a bias-controlled multiplex PCR, was used to amplify TCRbeta CDR3 regions from genomic DNA. Per the original workflow: Nucleated cell counts per sample were estimated from amplification of reference gene primers within the assay. To quantify the absolute abundance of each unique TCRbeta CDR3 rearrangement, sequence reads were collapsed and filtered. For each sample, productive Simpson clonality was calculated as the square root of Simpson's diversity index across productive rearrangements. TCRdb obtained this table from immuneACCESS and retained in-frame rearrangements with V and J assigned. These tables miss some clones; where compared with another copy, unresolved V genes account for less than half of the shortfall, and the remainder is unexplained. Clone size and V and J calls were adopted from that table, with D and trimming inferred from the DNA. Present in this sample are more than 45,000 clones, around 76% of which were seen just once. Jointly, the top ten make up around 5% of the sample.

According to the germline V gene, CDR1 reads MNHEY and CDR2 reads SVGAGI. V gives up 0 bases and J gives up 2 bases, and the segment between their germline ends measures 14 bases. The CDR3, from cysteine to phenylalanine, totals 16 residues. Only the CDR3 DNA stays, 48 bases, in frame from base 1. Remarks on this clone: It lacks a known antigen. Base qualities are not provided; no much larger clone lies one nucleotide away.

Whole blood was collected in K2EDTA tubes by collaborating institutions according to the institutions' own protocols. For TCRbeta analysis, collaborators shipped samples as frozen whole blood, isolated PBMCs, or DNA extracted from either of those sample types. This sequence originates from a human donor in a cohort sampled during active COVID-19. The chain is assembled from TRBV6-5 and TRBJ2-7; TRBD1 is a weak D gene call, 5 bases matching. Sequences were obtained from peripheral blood. The CDR3 sequence is CASSYSSGARTYEQYF. The DNA sequence reads TGTGCCAGCAGTTACTCCAGTGGGGCGAGGACCTACGAGCAGTACTTC.